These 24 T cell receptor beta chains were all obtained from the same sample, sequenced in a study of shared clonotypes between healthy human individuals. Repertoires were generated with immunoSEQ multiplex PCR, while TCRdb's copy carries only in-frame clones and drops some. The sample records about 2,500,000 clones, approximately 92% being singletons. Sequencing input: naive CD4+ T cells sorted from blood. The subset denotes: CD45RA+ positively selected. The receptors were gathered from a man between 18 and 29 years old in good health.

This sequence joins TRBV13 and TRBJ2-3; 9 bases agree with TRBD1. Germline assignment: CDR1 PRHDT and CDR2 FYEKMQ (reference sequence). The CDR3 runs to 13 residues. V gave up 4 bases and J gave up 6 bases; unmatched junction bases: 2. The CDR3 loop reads CASSSDRGDTQYF. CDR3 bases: TGTGCCAGCAGCTCGGACAGGGGTGATACGCAGTATTTT.

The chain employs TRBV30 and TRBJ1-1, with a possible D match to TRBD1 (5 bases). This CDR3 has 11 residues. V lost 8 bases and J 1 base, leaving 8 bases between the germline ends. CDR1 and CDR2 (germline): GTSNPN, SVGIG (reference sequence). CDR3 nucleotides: TGTGCCCTTAGGGGGAACACTGAAGCTTTCTTT. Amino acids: CALRGNTEAFF.

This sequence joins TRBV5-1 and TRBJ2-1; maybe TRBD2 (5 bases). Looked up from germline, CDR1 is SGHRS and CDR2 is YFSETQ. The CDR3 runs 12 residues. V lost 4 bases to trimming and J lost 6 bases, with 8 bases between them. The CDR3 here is CASSRRINEQFF. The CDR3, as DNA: TGCGCCAGCAGCCGGAGGATCAATGAGCAGTTCTTC.

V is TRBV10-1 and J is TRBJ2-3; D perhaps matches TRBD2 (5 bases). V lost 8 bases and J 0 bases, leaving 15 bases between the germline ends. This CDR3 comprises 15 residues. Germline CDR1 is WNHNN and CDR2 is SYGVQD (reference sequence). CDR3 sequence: CASSPGLLSTDTQYF. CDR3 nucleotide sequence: TGCGCCAGCTCCCCCGGACTTCTCAGCACAGATACGCAGTATTTT.

CDR3 in amino acids: CARSSGTNTGELFF. DNA of the CDR3: TGCGCCAGGTCTAGCGGAACGAACACCGGGGAGCTGTTTTTT. V is TRBV10-2 and J is TRBJ2-2, with 7 nucleotides matching TRBD2. The CDR3 spans 14 residues. Unmatched junction bases numbered 4, after V lost 9 bases and J lost 0 bases. Germline V gene sequence: CDR1 WSHSY, CDR2 SAAADI.

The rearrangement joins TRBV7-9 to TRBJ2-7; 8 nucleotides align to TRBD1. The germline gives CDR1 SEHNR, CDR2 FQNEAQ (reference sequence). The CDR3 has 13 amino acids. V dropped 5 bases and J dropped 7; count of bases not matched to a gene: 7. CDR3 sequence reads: CASSLQGAWEQYF. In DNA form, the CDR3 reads TGTGCCAGCAGCCTGCAGGGGGCTTGGGAGCAGTACTTC.

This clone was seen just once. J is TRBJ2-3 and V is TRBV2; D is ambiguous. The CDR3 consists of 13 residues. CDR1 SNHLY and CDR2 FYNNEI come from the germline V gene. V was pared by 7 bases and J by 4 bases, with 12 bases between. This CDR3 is CASTKRGADTQYF. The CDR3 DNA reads TGTGCCAGCACAAAACGAGGTGCAGATACGCAGTATTTT.

The CDR3: CASSNRGHVTDTQYF. In DNA, the CDR3 is TGTGCCAGCAGCAACAGGGGGCATGTTACAGATACGCAGTATTTT. The genes are TRBV5-8 and TRBJ2-3, with TRBD1 matching over 9 bases. Losses at the gene ends were 4 bases for V and 3 bases for J; bases not matched to a gene: 6. CDR3 size: 15 residues. Germline CDR1 is SGHTS and CDR2 is YDEGEE.

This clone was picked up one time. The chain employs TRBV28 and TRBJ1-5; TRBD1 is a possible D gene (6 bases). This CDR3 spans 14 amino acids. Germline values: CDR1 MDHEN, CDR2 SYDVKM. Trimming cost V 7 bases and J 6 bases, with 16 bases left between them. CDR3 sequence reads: CASTYTRGGQPQHF. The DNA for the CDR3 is TGTGCCAGCACCTATACCAGGGGAGGTCAGCCCCAGCATTTT.

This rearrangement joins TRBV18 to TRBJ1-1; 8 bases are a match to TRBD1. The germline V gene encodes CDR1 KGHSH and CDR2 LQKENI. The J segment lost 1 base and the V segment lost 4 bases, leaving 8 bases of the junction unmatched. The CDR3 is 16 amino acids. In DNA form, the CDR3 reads TGTGCCAGCTCACTCAGTACCGGGACAGGGAACACTGAAGCTTTCTTT. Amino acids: CASSLSTGTGNTEAFF.

DNA of the CDR3: TGTGCCAGCACACCCCCGGGAGAACAAGAGACCCAGTACTTC. Residues: CASTPPGEQETQYF. V and J are TRBV7-6 and TRBJ2-5, with D perhaps matching TRBD2 (6 bases). Germline CDR1 is SGHVS and CDR2 is FNYEAQ. The CDR3 has 14 amino acids. Trimming left V 7 bases short and J 2 bases short, with 14 bases between.

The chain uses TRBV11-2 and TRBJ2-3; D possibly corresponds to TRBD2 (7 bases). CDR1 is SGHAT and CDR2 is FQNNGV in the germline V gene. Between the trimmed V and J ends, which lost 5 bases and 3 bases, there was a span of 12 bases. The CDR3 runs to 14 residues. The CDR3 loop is CASSKGGGTDTQYF. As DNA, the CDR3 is TGTGCCAGCAGCAAAGGGGGGGGTACAGATACGCAGTATTTT.

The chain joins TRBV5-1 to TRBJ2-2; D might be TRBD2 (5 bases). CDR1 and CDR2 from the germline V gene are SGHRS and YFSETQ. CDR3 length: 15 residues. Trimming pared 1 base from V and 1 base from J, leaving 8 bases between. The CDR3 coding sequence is TGCGCCAGCAGCTTGATAGCGCTGAACACCGGGGAGCTGTTTTTT. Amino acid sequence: CASSLIALNTGELFF.

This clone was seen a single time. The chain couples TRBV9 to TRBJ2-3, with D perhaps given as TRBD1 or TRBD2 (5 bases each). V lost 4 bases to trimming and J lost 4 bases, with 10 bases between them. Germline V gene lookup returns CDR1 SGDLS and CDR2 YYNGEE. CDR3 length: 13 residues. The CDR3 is CASSSGTADTQYF. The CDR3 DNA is TGTGCCAGCAGCTCGGGGACGGCAGATACGCAGTATTTT.

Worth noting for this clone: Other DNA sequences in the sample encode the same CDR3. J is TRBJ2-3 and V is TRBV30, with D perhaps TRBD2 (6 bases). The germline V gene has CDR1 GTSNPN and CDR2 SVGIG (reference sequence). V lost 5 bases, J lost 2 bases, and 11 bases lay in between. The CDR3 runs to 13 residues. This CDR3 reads CAWSAGLTDTQYF. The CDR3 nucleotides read TGTGCCTGGTCAGCGGGCCTCACAGATACGCAGTATTTT. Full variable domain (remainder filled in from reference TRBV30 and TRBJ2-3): SQTIHQWPATLVQPVGSPLSLECTVEGTSNPNLYWYRQAAGRGLQLLFYSVGIGQISSEVPQNLSASRPQDRQFILSSKKLLLSDSGFYLCAWSAGLTDTQYFGPGTRLTVL.

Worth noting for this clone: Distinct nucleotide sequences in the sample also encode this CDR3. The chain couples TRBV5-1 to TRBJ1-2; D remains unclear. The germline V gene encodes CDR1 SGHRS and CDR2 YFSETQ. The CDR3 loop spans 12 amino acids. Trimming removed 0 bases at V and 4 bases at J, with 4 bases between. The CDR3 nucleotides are TGCGCCAGCAGCTTGGGGGGCTATGGCTACACCTTC. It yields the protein CASSLGGYGYTF.

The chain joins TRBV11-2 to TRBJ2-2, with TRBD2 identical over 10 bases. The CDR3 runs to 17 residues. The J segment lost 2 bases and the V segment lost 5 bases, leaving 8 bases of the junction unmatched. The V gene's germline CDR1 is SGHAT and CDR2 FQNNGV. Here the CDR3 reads CASSQTRTSGNTGELFF. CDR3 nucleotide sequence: TGTGCCAGCAGCCAAACCCGGACTAGCGGAAACACCGGGGAGCTGTTTTTT.

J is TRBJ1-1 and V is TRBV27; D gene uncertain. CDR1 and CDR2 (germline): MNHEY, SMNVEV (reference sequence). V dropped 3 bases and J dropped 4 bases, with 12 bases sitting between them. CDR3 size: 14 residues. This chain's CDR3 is CASSLGGRGTEAFF. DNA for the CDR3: TGTGCCAGCAGTTTGGGCGGCCGGGGCACTGAAGCTTTCTTT.

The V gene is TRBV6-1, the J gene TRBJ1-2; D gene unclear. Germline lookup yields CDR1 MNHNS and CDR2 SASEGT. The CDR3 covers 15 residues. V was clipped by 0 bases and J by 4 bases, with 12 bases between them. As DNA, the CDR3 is TGTGCCAGCAGTGAAGCGCTCCCCCAGGTCTATGGCTACACCTTC. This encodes CASSEALPQVYGYTF.

The CDR3 loop is CASSPVPDTQYF. The DNA for the CDR3 is TGTGCCAGCAGCCCCGTACCAGATACGCAGTATTTT. V usage is TRBV11-2 and J usage is TRBJ2-3, with D uncertain. Trimming pared 5 bases from V and 4 bases from J, leaving 7 bases between. This CDR3 has 12 residues. Germline V CDR1 and CDR2: SGHAT, FQNNGV.

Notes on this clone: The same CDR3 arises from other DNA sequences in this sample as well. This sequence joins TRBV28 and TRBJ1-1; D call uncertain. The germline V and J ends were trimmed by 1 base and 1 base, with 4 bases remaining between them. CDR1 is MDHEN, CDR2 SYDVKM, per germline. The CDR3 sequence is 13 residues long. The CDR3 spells CASSLSQNTEAFF. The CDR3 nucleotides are TGTGCCAGCAGTTTATCGCAGAACACTGAAGCTTTCTTT. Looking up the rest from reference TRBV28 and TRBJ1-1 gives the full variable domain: DVKVTQSSRYLVKRTGEKVFLECVQDMDHENMFWYRQDPGLGLRLIYFSYDVKMKEKGDIPEGYSVSREKKERFSLILESASTNQTSMYLCASSLSQNTEAFFGQGTRLTVV.

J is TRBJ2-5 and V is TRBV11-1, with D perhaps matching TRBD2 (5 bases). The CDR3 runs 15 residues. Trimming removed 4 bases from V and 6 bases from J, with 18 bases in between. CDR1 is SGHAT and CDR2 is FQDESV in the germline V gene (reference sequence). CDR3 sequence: CASSSGPPGLKTQYF. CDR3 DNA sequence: TGTGCCAGCAGCTCCGGCCCTCCGGGGTTGAAGACCCAGTACTTC. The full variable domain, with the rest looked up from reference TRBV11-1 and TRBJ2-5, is EAEVAQSPRYKITEKSQAVAFWCDPISGHATLYWYRQILGQGPELLVQFQDESVVDDSQLPKDRFSAERLKGVDSTLKIQPAELGDSAMYLCASSSGPPGLKTQYFGPGTRLLVL.

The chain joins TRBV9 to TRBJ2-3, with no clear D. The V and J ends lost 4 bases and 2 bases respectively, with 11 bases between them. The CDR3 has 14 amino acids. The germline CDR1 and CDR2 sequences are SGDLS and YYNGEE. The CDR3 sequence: CASSPTGLTDTQYF. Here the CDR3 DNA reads TGTGCCAGCAGCCCCACGGGCCTCACAGATACGCAGTATTTT.

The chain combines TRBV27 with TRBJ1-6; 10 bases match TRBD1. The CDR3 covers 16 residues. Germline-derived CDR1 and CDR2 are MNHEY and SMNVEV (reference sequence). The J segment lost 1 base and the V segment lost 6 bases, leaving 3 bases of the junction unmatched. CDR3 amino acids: CASRRQGASYNSPLHF. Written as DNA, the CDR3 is TGTGCCAGCAGGCGACAGGGGGCTTCCTATAATTCACCCCTCCACTTT.